The rows below give T cell receptor beta chains drawn from one sample of a study of blood T cells in healthy people across ages. TCRdb called the 5' RACE reads again in MiXCR, with one record for every CDR3 protein. This sample has about 900,000 distinct CDR3 sequences, with roughly 60% found just once. Sequencing was carried out using blood. Receptor source: a man aged 25-45 years in good health. CDR3s include the opening cysteine and the closing phenylalanine or tryptophan. D genes are given only for firm matches. Part of the rows lack a size; the others show once, few, many or a class for expanded clones.

DNA	CDR3	D	V	J	size
TGTGCCAGCAGCCAAGCGAATAATTCACCCCTCCACTTT	CASSQANNSPLHF	.	TRBV4-2	TRBJ1-6	.
TGCGCCAGCAGCCAAGATAGGAGAACCGAAGCTTATAATTCACCCCTCCACTTT	CASSQDRRTEAYNSPLHF	.	TRBV4-3	TRBJ1-6	.
TGTGCCAGCAGCCAATTTAAACAGGACAGGGGGTACGAGCAGTACTTC	CASSQFKQDRGYEQYF	TRBD1	TRBV3-1	TRBJ2-7	few
TGCAGTGCTAGAGATTACACCGGGGAGCTGTTTTTT	CSARDYTGELFF	.	TRBV20-1	TRBJ2-2	few
TGTGCCTGGAATCGCCCCGGGACTAGCGGGGGGGTAGTTACAGATACGCAGTATTTT	CAWNRPGTSGGVVTDTQYF	TRBD2	TRBV30	TRBJ2-3	once
TGTGCCAGCAGTTTACCGGAGCAGAGTACGCAGTATTTT	CASSLPEQSTQYF	.	TRBV6-5	TRBJ2-3	.
TGCAGCGTTGCAGCCGCATGGGGCACAGATACGCAGTATTTT	CSVAAAWGTDTQYF	.	TRBV29-1	TRBJ2-3	.
TGTGCCGGCAGTACTACTAGCGTGGGGGTCCCCTACGAGCAGTACTTC	CAGSTTSVGVPYEQYF	TRBD2	TRBV6-5	TRBJ2-7	.
TGTGCCAGCAGCTACGAACCCGGGACAGGGGGTTTCTACGAGCAGTACTTC	CASSYEPGTGGFYEQYF	TRBD1	TRBV12-3/TRBV12-4	TRBJ2-7	.
TGTGCCACCAGCAGAGGCAACGGGGAGTATCGCGGCTACACCTTC	CATSRGNGEYRGYTF	.	TRBV15	TRBJ1-2	.
TGCGCCAGCAGCCCCCTCCTAGACAGTTCTGGGGCCAACGTCTTGACTTTC	CASSPLLDSSGANVLTF	.	TRBV4-3	TRBJ2-6	few
TGTGCCACCAGCAGAGATTTGTATAACTACCAAGAGACCCAGTACTTC	CATSRDLYNYQETQYF	.	TRBV15	TRBJ2-5	few
TGTGCCAGCAGTTCGGGACAGGGAATCACTGAAGCTTTCTTT	CASSSGQGITEAFF	TRBD1	TRBV6-5	TRBJ1-1	.
TGTGCCAGCAGGGACAGTAGCAATCAGCCCCAGCATTTT	CASRDSSNQPQHF	.	TRBV12-3/TRBV12-4	TRBJ1-5	.
TGTGCCAGCAGCCAAAGACGTTATGAGCAGTTCTTC	CASSQRRYEQFF	.	TRBV3-1	TRBJ2-1	many
TGTGCCATCAGTGAGGGGACCCGCACAGATACGCAGTATTTT	CAISEGTRTDTQYF	.	TRBV10-3	TRBJ2-3	few
TGTGCCAGCAGTGTACAGGGTTCTAATGAAAAACTGTTTTTT	CASSVQGSNEKLFF	.	TRBV12-3/TRBV12-4	TRBJ1-4	.
TGTGCCAGCAGCCAAGCTTTGAGGGCTGGCTACACCTTC	CASSQALRAGYTF	.	TRBV3-1	TRBJ1-2	.
TGTGCCAGCACCCCCTCCTACTACGAGCAGTACTTC	CASTPSYYEQYF	.	TRBV7-9	TRBJ2-7	.
TGTGCCAGCAGCTCAAACCCAGGGGCTGACGACGAGCAGTACTTC	CASSSNPGADDEQYF	.	TRBV7-2	TRBJ2-7	.
TGTGCCAGCAGCCAGACGGAGGCCGGGGAGCTGTTTTTT	CASSQTEAGELFF	.	TRBV7-9	TRBJ2-2	few
TGTGCCGCTGCGGGAACGGTACTAGCGGGACAAGAGACCCAGTACTTC	CAAAGTVLAGQETQYF	TRBD2	TRBV10-3	TRBJ2-5	.
TGTGCCAGCAGCTCCCCGGGACAGACCACAGATACGCAGTATTTT	CASSSPGQTTDTQYF	TRBD1	TRBV7-8	TRBJ2-3	.
TGTGCCAGCAGCACCCACAGGACAGGGAACAATTCACCCCTCCACTTT	CASSTHRTGNNSPLHF	TRBD1	TRBV9	TRBJ1-6	.
TGTGCCAGCAGTTCTCCGACTAGCGGGGATAACGAGCAGTACTTC	CASSSPTSGDNEQYF	TRBD2	TRBV6-6	TRBJ2-7	once
TGTGCCAGCACCCAAGGGAGGGACAAGACCTACAATGAGCAGTTCTTC	CASTQGRDKTYNEQFF	.	TRBV12-3/TRBV12-4	TRBJ2-1	few
TGTGCCAGCAGCCGCGGAAGGGGGCAGGAAATATATGAGCAGTTCTTC	CASSRGRGQEIYEQFF	TRBD1	TRBV7-2	TRBJ2-1	.
TGTGCCAGCAGCATGAGTAGCACAGATACGCAGTATTTT	CASSMSSTDTQYF	.	TRBV7-2	TRBJ2-3	.
TGTGCCAGCAGCTTGGGTCCAGGGGGAGAGACCCAGTACTTC	CASSLGPGGETQYF	TRBD1	TRBV5-6	TRBJ2-5	.
TGCAGCGTCATCGGGACAGTCTCCTACAATGAGCAGTTCTTC	CSVIGTVSYNEQFF	TRBD1	TRBV29-1	TRBJ2-1	.
TGTGCCAGCAGCAGTGTCGACAGGACAGGAAAAGAAGAACCCTACGAGCAGTACTTC	CASSSVDRTGKEEPYEQYF	.	TRBV21-1	TRBJ2-7	.